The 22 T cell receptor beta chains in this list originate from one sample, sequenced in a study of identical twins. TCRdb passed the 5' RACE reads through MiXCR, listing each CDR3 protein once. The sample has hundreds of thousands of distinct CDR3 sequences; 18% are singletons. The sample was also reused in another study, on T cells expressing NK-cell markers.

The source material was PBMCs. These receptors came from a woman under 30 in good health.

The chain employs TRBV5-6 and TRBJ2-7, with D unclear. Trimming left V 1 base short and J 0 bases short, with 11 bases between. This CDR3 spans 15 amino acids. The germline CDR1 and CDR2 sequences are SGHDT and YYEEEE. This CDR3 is CASSLTPGSSYEQYF. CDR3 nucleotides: TGTGCCAGCAGCTTGACTCCGGGTAGCTCCTACGAGCAGTACTTC.

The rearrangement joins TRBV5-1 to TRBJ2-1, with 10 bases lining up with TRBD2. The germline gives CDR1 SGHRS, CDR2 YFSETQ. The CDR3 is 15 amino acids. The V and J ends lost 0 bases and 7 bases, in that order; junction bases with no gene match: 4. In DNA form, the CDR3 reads TGCGCCAGCAGCTTGGATGGGACTAGCGAAAATGAGCAGTTCTTC. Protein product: CASSLDGTSENEQFF.

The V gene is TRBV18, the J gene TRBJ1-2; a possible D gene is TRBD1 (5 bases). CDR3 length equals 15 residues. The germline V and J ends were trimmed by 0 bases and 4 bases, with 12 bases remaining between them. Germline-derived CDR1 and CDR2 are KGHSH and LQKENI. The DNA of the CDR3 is TGTGCCAGCTCACCACCGGCAACAGGCCTCTATGGCTACACCTTC. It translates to CASSPPATGLYGYTF.

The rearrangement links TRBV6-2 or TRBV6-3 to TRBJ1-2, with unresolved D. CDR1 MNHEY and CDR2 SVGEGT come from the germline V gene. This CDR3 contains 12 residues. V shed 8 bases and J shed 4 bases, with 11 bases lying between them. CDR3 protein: CASRESSYGYTF. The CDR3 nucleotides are TGTGCCAGCCGGGAATCGTCCTATGGCTACACCTTC.

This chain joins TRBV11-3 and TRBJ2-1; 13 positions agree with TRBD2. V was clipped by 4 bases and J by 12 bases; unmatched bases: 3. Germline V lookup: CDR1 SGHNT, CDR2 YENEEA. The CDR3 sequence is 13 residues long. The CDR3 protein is CASSSGLAGLQFF. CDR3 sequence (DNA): TGTGCCAGCAGCTCGGGACTAGCGGGATTGCAGTTCTTC.

The CDR3 sequence: CASGLTGGTDTQYF. CDR3 sequence (DNA): TGTGCTAGTGGTCTCACGGGGGGGACAGATACGCAGTATTTT. The chain combines TRBV12-5 with TRBJ2-3, with 8 bases lining up with TRBD2. The germline gives CDR1 LGHNT, CDR2 FRNRAP. The CDR3 totals 14 residues. The trim removed 5 bases at V and 3 bases at J, leaving 4 bases unmatched.

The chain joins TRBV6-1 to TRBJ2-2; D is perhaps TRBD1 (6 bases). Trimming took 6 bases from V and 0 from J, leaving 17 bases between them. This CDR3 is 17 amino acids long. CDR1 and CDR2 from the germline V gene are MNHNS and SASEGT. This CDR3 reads CASRRKPGHSNTGELFF. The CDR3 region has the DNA TGTGCCAGCAGGCGAAAACCGGGACATTCGAACACCGGGGAGCTGTTTTTT.

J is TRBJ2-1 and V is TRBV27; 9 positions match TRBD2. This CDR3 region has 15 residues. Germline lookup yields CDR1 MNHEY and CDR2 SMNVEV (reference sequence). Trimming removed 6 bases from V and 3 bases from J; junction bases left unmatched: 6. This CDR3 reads CASRPVLAGYNEQFF. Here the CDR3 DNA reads TGTGCCAGCAGACCTGTACTAGCGGGCTACAATGAGCAGTTCTTC.

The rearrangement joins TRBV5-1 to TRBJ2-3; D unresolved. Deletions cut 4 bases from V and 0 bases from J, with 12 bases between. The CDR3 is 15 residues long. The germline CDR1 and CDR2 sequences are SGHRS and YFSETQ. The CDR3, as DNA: TGCGCCAGCAGCCGTGCCATGGGGAGCACAGATACGCAGTATTTT. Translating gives CASSRAMGSTDTQYF.

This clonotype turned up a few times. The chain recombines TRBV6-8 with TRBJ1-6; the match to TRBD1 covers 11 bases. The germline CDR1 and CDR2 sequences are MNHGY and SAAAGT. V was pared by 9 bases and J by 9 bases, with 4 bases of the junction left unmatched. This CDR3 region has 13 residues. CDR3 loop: CARWTGGVSPLHF. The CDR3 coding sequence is TGTGCCAGGTGGACAGGGGGCGTTTCACCCCTCCACTTT.

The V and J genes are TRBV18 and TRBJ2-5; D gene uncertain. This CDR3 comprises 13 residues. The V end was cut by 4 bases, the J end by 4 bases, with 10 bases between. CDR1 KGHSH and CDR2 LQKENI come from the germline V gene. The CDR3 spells CASSQGIRETQYF. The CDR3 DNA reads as TGTGCCAGCTCACAAGGGATTAGAGAGACCCAGTACTTC.

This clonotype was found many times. In nucleotides, the CDR3 is TGTGCCAGCAGCCAAGACAGCTTGAACACTGAAGCTTTCTTT. As protein: CASSQDSLNTEAFF. The V call is TRBV3-1, the J call TRBJ1-1; D is unresolved. Trimming left V 0 bases short and J 0 bases short, with 5 bases between. The length of the CDR3 is 14 residues. Germline-derived CDR1 and CDR2 are LGHDT and YNNKEL (reference sequence).

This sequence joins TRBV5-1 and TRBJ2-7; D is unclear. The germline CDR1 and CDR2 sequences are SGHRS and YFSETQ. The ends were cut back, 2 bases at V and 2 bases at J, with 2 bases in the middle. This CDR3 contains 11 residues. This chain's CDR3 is CASSFPYEQYF. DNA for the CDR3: TGCGCCAGCAGCTTTCCCTACGAGCAGTACTTC.

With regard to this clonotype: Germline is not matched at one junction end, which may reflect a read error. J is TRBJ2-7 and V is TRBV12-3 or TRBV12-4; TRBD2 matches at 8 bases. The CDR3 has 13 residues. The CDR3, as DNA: TGTGCCAGCAGGTTAGCGGGGTCTGTCGAGCAGTACTTC. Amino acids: CASRLAGSVEQYF.

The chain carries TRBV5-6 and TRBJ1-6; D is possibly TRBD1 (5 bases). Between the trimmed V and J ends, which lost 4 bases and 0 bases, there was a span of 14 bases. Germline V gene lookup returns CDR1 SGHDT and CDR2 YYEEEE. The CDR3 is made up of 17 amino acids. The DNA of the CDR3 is TGTGCCAGCAGCCTGCAGGGCGACAGCTCCTATAATTCACCCCTCCACTTT. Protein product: CASSLQGDSSYNSPLHF.

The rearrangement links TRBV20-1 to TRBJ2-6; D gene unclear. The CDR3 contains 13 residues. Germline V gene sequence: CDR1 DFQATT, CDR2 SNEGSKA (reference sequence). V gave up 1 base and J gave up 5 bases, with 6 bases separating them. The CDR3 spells CSARGGRANVLTF. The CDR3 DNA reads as TGCAGTGCTAGAGGCGGTAGGGCCAACGTCCTGACTTTC.

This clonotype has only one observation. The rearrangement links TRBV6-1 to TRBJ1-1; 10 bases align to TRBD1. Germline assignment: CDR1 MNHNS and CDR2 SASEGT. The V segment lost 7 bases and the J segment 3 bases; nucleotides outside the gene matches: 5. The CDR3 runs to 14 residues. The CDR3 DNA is TGTGCCAGCATAGGGACAGGGGAGGACACTGAAGCTTTCTTT. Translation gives CASIGTGEDTEAFF.

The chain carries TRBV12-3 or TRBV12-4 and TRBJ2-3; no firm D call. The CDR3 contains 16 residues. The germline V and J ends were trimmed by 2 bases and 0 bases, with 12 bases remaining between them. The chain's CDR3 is CASSLRQSSSTDTQYF. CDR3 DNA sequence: TGTGCCAGCAGTTTACGGCAGAGTTCTAGCACAGATACGCAGTATTTT.

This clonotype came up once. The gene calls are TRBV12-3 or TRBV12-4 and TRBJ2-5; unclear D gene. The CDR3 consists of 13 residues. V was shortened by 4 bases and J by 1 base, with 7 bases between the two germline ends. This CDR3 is CASSSPLQETQYF. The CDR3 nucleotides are TGTGCCAGCAGTTCCCCACTCCAAGAGACCCAGTACTTC.

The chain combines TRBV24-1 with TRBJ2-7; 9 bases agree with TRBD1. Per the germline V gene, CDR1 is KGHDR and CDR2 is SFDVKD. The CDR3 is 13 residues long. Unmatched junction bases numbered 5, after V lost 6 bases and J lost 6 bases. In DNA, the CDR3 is TGTGCCACCAGTCGGACAGGGGAGAGCGAGCAGTACTTC. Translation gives CATSRTGESEQYF.

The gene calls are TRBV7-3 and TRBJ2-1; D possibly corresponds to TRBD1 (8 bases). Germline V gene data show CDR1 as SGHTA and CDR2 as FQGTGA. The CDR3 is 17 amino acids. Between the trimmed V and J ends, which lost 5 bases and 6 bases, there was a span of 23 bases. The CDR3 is CASSAGSGQGGFNEQFF. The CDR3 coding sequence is TGTGCCAGCAGCGCTGGGAGTGGACAGGGAGGGTTCAATGAGCAGTTCTTC.

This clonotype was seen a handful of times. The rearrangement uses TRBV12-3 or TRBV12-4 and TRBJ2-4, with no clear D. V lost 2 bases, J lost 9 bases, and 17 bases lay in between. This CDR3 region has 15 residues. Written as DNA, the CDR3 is TGTGCCAGCAGTTTATTTATGAGTCGGCTGGCCATTCAGTACTTC. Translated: CASSLFMSRLAIQYF.